The rows below give T cell receptor beta chains drawn from one sample of a study of cytomegalovirus exposure and HLA in healthy donors. Libraries were prepared by immunoSEQ multiplex PCR; TCRdb keeps only in-frame clonotypes and omits some of them. The sample includes 200,000 to 250,000 clones, over 75% of them seen just once. The sample consisted of PBMCs. Receptors were obtained from a woman aged 25-40 years in good health and CMV-seronegative. Each CDR3 is given without its conserved first and last residue. Rows may omit the clone size; those that give it use once, few, many or a size class.

abundance	v_gene	j_gene	CDR3aa
NA	TRBV27	TRBJ2-1	ASSLDRVYFIEQF
once	TRBV5-4	TRBJ1-4	ASKGDRMANEKLF
few	TRBV7-2	TRBJ2-5	ASSLESGGTPRTQY
NA	TRBV2	TRBJ1-2	ASSEDRDRSYGYT
once	TRBV6-7	TRBJ2-3	ASSSSLGQRGPTDTQY
NA	TRBV7-7	TRBJ2-7	ASSADPSGRYEQY
NA	TRBV10-3	NA	ASSLGTSGGSYEQY
NA	TRBV7-7	TRBJ2-2	ASSAYTGQGGTGELF
NA	TRBV7-9	TRBJ2-7	ASSFITGEQY
few	TRBV18	TRBJ1-2	ASSPQGNYGYT
NA	TRBV19	TRBJ2-2	ASSIHPAGELF
NA	TRBV28	TRBJ2-1	ASNYDRYNEQF
NA	TRBV10-2	TRBJ2-7	ASSTGYEQY
NA	TRBV11-2	TRBJ2-7	ASSLVSGRSYEQY
NA	TRBV6-1	TRBJ2-7	ASSEVAVYYEQY
NA	TRBV5-6	TRBJ1-2	ASSLPTTSDGYT
once	TRBV5-6	TRBJ1-2	ASSPGGGSYGYT
NA	TRBV10-3	TRBJ2-3	AISTDSETTDTQY
NA	TRBV4-2	TRBJ2-2	ASRGDRENTGELF
NA	TRBV5-6	TRBJ1-5	ASCTWAGSQSNQPQH
NA	TRBV28	TRBJ2-7	ASSRRTLLEEQY
NA	TRBV29-1	TRBJ2-3	SVAGGRTDTQY
NA	TRBV30	TRBJ1-5	AWSGWGVEPQH
NA	TRBV19	TRBJ1-1	ASSMLQGRVTEAF
NA	TRBV7-6	TRBJ1-2	ASSPTAENYGYT
few	TRBV4-1	TRBJ2-3	ASSANGGAGVADTQY
NA	TRBV7-3	TRBJ2-3	ASKRGSSTDTQY
NA	TRBV7-9	TRBJ2-3	ASSPWVGGGTDTQY
few	TRBV7-2	TRBJ2-7	ASSSRDRATYEQY
NA	TRBV11-2	TRBJ2-1	ASRRAGGTSYNEQF
NA	TRBV18	TRBJ2-1	ASSLLRGANEQF
NA	TRBV7-2	TRBJ2-1	ASSLNGRSDEQF
once	TRBV9	TRBJ2-2	ASSVVPGGSSTGELF
NA	TRBV7-9	TRBJ1-6	ASSSSGTGNSPLH
NA	TRBV2	TRBJ1-5	ASSPRVSNQPQH
NA	TRBV7-8	TRBJ2-7	ASSLGAGGNYEQY
NA	TRBV7-9	TRBJ2-7	ASSLVAGINEQY
NA	TRBV28	TRBJ1-5	ASSPRQLIQPQH
NA	TRBV28	TRBJ2-3	ASSSGGYLPDTQY
NA	TRBV27	TRBJ2-1	ASSLFAVGSGSISYNEQF
NA	TRBV5-1	TRBJ1-1	ASSSSGFLNTEAF
NA	TRBV10-3	TRBJ1-1	AIGGGTEAF
once	TRBV7-8	TRBJ2-5	ASSLGTSGYRTQY
NA	TRBV7-3	TRBJ2-1	ASSSSGGAYNEQF
NA	TRBV6-5	TRBJ1-2	ASSRGGAYYGYT
NA	TRBV6-6	TRBJ2-1	ASRGGGSYNEQF
few	TRBV27	TRBJ1-2	ASSFTKNVYGYT
NA	TRBV5-4	TRBJ2-7	ASSLTSGSYEQY
NA	TRBV19	TRBJ1-2	ASSLWTGGGYT
NA	TRBV18	TRBJ2-7	ASSPPGGTGGYEQY
NA	TRBV7-2	TRBJ2-7	ASSLAPSSAVYEQY
NA	TRBV6-4	TRBJ2-2	ASSGGSETGELF
few	TRBV11-3	TRBJ1-5	ASSFYTGWRNQPQH
NA	TRBV6-5	TRBJ1-2	ASSSRQGSGYT